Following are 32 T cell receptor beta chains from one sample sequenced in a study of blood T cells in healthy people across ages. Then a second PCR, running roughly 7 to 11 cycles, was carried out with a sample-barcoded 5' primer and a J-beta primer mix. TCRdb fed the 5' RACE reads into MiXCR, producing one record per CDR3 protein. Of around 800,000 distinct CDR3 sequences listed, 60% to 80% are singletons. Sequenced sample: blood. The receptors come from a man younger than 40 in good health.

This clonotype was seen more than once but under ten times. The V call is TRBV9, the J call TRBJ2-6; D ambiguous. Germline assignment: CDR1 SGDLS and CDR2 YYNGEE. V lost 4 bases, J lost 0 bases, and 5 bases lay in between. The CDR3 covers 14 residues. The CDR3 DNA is TGTGCCAGCAGCCACAGCTCTGGGGCCAACGTCCTGACTTTC. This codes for CASSHSSGANVLTF.

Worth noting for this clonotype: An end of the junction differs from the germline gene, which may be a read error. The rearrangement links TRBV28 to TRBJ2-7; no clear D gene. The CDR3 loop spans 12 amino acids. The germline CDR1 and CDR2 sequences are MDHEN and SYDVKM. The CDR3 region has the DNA TGTGCCAGCAGTTTAAGGTCCTACGAGCGGTACTTC. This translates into CASSLRSYERYF.

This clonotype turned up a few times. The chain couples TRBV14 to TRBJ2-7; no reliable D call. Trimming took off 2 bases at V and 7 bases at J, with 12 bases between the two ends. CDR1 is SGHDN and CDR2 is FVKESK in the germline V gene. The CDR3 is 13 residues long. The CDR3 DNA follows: TGTGCCAGCAGCCAATTATTACTGGGGGAGCAGTACTTC. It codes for CASSQLLLGEQYF.

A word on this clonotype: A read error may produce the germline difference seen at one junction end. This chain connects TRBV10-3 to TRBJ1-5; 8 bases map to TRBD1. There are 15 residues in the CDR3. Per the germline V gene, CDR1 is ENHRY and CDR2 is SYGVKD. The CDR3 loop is CAVSGGQGGNQPQHF. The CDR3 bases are TGTGCCGTCAGCGGAGGACAGGGTGGGAATCAGCCCCAGCATTTT.

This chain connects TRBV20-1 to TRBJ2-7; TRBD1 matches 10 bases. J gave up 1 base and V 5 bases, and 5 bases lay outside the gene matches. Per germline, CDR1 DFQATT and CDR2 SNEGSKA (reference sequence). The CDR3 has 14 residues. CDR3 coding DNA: TGCAGTGCTGCCGGGACAGGGGTATCCTACGAGCAGTACTTC. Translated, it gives CSAAGTGVSYEQYF.

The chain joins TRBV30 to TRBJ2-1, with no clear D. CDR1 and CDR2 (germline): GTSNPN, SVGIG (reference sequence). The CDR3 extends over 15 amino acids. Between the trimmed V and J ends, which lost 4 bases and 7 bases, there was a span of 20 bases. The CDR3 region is CAWNTAPPHRNEQFF. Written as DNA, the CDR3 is TGTGCCTGGAATACGGCCCCACCTCACCGGAATGAGCAGTTCTTC.

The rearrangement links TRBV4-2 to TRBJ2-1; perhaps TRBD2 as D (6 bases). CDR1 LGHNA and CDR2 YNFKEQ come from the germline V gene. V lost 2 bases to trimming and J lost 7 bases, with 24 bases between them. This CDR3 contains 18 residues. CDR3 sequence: CASSQQRSRTTQGNEQFF. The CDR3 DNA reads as TGTGCCAGCAGCCAACAAAGATCGCGGACTACCCAGGGTAATGAGCAGTTCTTC.

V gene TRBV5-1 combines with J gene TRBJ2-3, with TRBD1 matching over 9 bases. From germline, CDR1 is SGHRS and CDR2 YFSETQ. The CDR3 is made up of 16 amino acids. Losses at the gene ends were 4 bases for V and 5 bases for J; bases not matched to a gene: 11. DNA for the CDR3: TGCGCCAGCAGCCAACAGGGGACAGGGAGAGAAGATACGCAGTATTTT. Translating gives CASSQQGTGREDTQYF.

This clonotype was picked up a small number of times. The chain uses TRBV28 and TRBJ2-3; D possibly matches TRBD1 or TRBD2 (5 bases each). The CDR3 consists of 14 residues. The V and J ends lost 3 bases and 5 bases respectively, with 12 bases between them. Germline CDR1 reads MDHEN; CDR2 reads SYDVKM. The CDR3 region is CASSFTGARDTQYF. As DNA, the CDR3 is TGTGCCAGCAGTTTCACCGGGGCCCGAGATACGCAGTATTTT.

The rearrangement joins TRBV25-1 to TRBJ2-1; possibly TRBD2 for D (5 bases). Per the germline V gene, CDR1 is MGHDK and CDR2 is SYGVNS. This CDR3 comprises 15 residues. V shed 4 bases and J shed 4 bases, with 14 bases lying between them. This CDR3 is CASSGGAQSYNEQFF. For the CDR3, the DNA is TGTGCCAGCAGTGGGGGAGCACAGTCATACAATGAGCAGTTCTTC.

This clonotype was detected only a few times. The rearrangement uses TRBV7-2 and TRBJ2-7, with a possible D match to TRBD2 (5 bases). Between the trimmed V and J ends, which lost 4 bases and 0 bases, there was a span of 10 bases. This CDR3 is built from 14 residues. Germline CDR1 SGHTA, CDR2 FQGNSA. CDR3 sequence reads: CASSWRQDSYEQYF. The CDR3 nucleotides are TGTGCCAGCAGCTGGAGGCAGGACTCCTACGAGCAGTACTTC.

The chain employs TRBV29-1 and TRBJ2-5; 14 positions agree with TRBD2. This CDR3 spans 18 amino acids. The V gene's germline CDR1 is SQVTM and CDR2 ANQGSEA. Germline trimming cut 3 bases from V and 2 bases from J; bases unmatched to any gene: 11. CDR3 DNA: TGCAGCGTTGACCCGCGCCGACTAGCGGGGGGGAGTCAAGAGACCCAGTACTTC. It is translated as CSVDPRRLAGGSQETQYF.

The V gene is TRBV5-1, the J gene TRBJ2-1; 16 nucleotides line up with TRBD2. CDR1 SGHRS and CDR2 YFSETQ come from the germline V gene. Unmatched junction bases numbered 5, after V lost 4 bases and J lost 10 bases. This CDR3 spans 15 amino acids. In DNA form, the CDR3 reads TGCGCCAGCAGCGTTGGGACTAGCGGGGGGGCGGAGCAGTTCTTC. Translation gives CASSVGTSGGAEQFF.

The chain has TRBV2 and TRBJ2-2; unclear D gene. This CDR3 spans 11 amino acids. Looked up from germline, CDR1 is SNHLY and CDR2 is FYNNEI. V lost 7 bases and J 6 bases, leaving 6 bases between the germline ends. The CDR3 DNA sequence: TGTGCCAGCATAAGGTCCGGGGAGCTGTTTTTT. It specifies CASIRSGELFF.

The CDR3 region has the DNA TGTGCCAGCAGTTACTCGCGGGGTTACTACGAGCAGTACTTC. Protein: CASSYSRGYYEQYF. The chain links TRBV6-2 or TRBV6-3 to TRBJ2-7; perhaps TRBD2 as D (6 bases). V lost 0 bases and J lost 3, with 9 bases in between. The germline V gene encodes CDR1 MNHEY and CDR2 SVGEGT. There are 14 residues in the CDR3.

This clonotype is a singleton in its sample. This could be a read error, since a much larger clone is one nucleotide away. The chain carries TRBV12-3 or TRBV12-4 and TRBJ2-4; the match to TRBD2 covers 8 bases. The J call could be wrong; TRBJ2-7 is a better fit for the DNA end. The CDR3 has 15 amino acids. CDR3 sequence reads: CASSPRLARGYEQYF. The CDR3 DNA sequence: TGTGCCAGCAGTCCCCGACTAGCGAGGGGGTACGAGCAGTACTTC.

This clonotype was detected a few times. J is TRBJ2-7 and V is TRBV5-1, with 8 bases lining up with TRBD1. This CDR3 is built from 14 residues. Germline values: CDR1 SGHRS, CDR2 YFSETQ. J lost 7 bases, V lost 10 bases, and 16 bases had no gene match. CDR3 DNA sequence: TGCGCCGGCTACCAGGGGGCGCGATCGTCAGAGCAGTACTTC. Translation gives CAGYQGARSSEQYF.

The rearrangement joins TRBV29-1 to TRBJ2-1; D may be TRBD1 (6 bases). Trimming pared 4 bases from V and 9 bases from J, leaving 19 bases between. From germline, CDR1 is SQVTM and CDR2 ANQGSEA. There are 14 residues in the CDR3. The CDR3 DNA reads TGCAGCGTTGGAGGGGGTGCATCGGGAACTGAGCAGTTCTTC. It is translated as CSVGGGASGTEQFF.

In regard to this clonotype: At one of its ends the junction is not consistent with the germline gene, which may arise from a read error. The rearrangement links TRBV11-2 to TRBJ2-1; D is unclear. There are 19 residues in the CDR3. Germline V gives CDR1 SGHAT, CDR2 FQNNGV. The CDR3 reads CASSLMDEAPLSSYNERFF. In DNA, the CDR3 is TGTGCCAGCAGCTTGATGGACGAGGCACCCCTAAGCTCCTACAATGAGCGGTTCTTC.

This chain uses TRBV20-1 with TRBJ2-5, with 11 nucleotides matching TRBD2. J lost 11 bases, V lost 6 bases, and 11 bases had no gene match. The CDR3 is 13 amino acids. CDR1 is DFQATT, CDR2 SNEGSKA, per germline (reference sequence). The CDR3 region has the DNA TGCAGTGCGGTAGCGGGGGGGCTCAATGAGCAGTACTTC. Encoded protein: CSAVAGGLNEQYF.

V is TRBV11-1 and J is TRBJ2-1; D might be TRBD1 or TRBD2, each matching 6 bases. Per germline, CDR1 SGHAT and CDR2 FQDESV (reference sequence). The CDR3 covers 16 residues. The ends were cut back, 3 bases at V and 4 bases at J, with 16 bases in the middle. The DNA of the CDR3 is TGTGCCAGCAGCTTGAGAGGGGGGCTCCCATACAATGAGCAGTTCTTC. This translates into CASSLRGGLPYNEQFF. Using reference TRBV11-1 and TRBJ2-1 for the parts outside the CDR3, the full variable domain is EAEVAQSPRYKITEKSQAVAFWCDPISGHATLYWYRQILGQGPELLVQFQDESVVDDSQLPKDRFSAERLKGVDSTLKIQPAELGDSAMYLCASSLRGGLPYNEQFFGPGTRLTVL.

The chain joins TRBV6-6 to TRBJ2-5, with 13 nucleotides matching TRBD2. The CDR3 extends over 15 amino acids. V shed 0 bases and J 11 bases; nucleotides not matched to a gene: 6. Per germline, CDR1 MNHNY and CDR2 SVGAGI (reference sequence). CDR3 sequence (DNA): TGTGCCAGCAGTTACTCACTAGCGGGGGGGCAGGAGCAGTACTTC. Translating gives CASSYSLAGGQEQYF.

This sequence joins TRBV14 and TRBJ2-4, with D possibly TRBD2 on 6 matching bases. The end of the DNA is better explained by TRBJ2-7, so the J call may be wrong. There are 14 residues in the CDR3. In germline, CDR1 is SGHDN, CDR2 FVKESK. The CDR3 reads CASSQHAGTYEQYF. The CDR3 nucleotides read TGTGCCAGCAGCCAACACGCGGGAACCTACGAGCAGTACTTC.

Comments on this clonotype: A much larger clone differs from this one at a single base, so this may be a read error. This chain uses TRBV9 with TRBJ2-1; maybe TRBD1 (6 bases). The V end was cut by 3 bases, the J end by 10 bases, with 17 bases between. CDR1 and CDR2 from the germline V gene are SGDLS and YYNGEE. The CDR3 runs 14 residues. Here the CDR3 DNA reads TGTGCCAGCAGCGCCAAGGCAGGGGCTTGGGAGCAGTTCTTC. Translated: CASSAKAGAWEQFF.

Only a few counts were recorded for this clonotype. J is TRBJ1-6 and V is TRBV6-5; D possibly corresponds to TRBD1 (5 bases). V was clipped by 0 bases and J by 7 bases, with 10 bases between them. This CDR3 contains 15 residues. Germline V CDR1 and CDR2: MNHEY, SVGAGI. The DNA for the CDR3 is TGTGCCAGCAGTTACTCAGTAGGGGCAAATTCACCCCTCCACTTT. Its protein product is CASSYSVGANSPLHF.

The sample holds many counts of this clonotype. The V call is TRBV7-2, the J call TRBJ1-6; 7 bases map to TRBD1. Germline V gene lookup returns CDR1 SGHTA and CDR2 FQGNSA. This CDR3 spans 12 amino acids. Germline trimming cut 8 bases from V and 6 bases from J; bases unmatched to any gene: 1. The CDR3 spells CASGTANSPLHF. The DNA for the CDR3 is TGTGCCAGCGGGACAGCTAATTCACCCCTCCACTTT.

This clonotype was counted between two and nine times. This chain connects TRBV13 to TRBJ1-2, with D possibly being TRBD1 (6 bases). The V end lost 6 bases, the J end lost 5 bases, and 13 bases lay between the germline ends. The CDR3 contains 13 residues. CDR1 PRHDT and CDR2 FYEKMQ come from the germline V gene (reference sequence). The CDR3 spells CASRHRERYGYTF. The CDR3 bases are TGTGCCAGCAGGCACAGGGAGCGGTATGGCTACACCTTC. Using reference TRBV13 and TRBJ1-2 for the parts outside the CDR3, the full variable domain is AAGVIQSPRHLIKEKRETATLKCYPIPRHDTVYWYQQGPGQDPQFLISFYEKMQSDKGSIPDRFSAQQFSDYHSELNMSSLELGDSALYFCASRHRERYGYTFGSGTRLTVV.

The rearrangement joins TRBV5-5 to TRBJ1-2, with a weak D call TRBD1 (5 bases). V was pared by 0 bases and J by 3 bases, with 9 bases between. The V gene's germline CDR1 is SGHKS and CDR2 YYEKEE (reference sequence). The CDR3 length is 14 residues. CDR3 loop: CASSLDGADYGYTF. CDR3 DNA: TGTGCCAGCAGCTTGGATGGGGCCGACTATGGCTACACCTTC.

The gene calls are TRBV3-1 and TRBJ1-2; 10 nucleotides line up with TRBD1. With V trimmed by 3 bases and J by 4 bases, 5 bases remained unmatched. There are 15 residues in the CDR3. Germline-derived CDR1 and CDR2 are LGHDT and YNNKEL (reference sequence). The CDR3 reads CASSQTGGARYGYTF. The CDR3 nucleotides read TGTGCCAGCAGCCAGACAGGGGGCGCCCGCTATGGCTACACCTTC.

The CDR3 coding sequence is TGTGCCAGCCAAAAACAGGACTACAATGAGCAGTTCTTC. Translating it yields CASQKQDYNEQFF. The V and J genes are TRBV6-2 or TRBV6-3 and TRBJ2-1; D might be TRBD1 (5 bases). CDR3 length equals 13 residues. Trimming pared 8 bases from V and 3 bases from J, leaving 11 bases between. Looked up from germline, CDR1 is MNHEY and CDR2 is SVGEGT.

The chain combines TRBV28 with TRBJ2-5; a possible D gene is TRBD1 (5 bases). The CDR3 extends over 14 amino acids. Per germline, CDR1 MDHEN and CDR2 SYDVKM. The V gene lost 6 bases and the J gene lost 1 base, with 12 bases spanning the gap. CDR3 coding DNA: TGTGCCAGCAGCGACTGGCAGGGCCAAGAGACCCAGTACTTC. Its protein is CASSDWQGQETQYF.

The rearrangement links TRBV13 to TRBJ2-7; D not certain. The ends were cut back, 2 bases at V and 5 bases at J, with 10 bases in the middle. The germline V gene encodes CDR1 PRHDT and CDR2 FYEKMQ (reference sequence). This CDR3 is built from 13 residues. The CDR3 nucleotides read TGTGCCAGCAGCTTATTCCCAGGAGACGAGCAGTACTTC. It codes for CASSLFPGDEQYF. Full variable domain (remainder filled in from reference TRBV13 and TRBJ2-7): AAGVIQSPRHLIKEKRETATLKCYPIPRHDTVYWYQQGPGQDPQFLISFYEKMQSDKGSIPDRFSAQQFSDYHSELNMSSLELGDSALYFCASSLFPGDEQYFGPGTRLTVT.